This T cell receptor beta chain originates from a study of T cells of healthy individuals. The germline gives CDR1 SEHNR, CDR2 FQNEAQ (reference sequence). The length of the CDR3 is 16 residues. J gave up 4 bases and V 8 bases, and 10 bases lay outside the gene matches. This clonotype showed up just a few times. TCRdb passed the 5' RACE reads through MiXCR, listing each CDR3 protein once. The sample shows 75,000 to 95,000 distinct CDR3 sequences, approximately 5.4% of them seen only once. The chain links TRBV7-9 to TRBJ2-7, with 14 bases aligning to TRBD2. This TCR was recovered from a female donor in good health. The CDR3 region is CASRLAGTSGSYEQYF. In nucleotides, the CDR3 is TGTGCCAGCCGACTGGCCGGGACTAGCGGGAGTTACGAGCAGTACTTC.